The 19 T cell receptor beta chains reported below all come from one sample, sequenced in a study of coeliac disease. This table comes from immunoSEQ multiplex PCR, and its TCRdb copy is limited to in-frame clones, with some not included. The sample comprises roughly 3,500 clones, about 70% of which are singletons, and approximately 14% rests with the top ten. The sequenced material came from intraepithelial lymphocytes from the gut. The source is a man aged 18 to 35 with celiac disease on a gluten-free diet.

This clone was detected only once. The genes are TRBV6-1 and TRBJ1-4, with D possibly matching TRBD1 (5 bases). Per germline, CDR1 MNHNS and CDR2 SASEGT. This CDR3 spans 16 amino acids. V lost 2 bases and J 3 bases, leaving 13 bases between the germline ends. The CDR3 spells CASSEPWAGANEKLFF. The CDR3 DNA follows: TGTGCCAGCAGTGAACCCTGGGCGGGGGCTAATGAAAAACTGTTTTTT.

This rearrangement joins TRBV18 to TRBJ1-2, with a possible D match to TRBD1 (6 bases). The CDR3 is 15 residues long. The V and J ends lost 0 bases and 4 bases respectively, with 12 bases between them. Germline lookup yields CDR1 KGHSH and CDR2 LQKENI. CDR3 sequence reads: CASSPPGAGSYGYTF. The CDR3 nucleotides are TGTGCCAGCTCACCACCGGGGGCGGGTTCCTATGGCTACACCTTC.

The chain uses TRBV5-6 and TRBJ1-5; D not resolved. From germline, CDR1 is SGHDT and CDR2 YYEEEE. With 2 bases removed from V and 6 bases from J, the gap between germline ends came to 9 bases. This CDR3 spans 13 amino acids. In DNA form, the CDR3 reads TGTGCCAGCAGCTTAAATCAGTTTCAGCCCCAGCATTTT. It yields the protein CASSLNQFQPQHF.

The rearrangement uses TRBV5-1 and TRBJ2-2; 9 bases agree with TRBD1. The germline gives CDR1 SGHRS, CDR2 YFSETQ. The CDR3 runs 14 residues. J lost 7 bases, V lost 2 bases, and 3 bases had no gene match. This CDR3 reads CASSFRQGVGELFF. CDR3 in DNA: TGCGCCAGCAGCTTCAGACAGGGGGTCGGGGAGCTGTTTTTT.

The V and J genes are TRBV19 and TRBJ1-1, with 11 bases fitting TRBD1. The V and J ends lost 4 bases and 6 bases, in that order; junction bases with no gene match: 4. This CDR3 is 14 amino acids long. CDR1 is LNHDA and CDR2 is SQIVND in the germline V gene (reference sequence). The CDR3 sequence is CASSTTDRGPEAFF. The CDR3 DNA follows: TGTGCCAGTAGTACTACGGACAGGGGGCCTGAAGCTTTCTTT.

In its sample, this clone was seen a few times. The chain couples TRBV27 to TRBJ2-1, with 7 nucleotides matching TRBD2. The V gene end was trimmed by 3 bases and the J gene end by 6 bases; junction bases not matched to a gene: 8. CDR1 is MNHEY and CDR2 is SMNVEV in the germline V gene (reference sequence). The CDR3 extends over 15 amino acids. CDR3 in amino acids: CASSFPGTTSNEQFF. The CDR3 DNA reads TGTGCCAGCAGTTTCCCCGGGACTACCTCCAATGAGCAGTTCTTC.

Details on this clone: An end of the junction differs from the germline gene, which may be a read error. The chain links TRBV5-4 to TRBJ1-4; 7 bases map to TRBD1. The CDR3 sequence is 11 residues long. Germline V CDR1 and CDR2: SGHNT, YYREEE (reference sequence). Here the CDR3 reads CASSLDRDWVF. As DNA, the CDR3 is TGTGCCAGCAGCTTAGACAGGGATTGGGTTTTT.

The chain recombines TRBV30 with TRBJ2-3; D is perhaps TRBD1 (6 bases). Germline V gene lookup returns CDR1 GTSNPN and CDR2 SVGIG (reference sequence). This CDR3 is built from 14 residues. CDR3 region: CATLTGIMQDTQYF. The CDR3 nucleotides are TGTGCTACCTTAACAGGGATTATGCAAGATACGCAGTATTTT.

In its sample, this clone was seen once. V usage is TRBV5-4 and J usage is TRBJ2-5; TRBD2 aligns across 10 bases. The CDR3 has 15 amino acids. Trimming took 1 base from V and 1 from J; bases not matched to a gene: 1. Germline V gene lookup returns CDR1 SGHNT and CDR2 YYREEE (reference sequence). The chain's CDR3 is CASSLLAGAQETQYF. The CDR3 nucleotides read TGTGCCAGCAGCTTGCTAGCGGGGGCCCAAGAGACCCAGTACTTC.

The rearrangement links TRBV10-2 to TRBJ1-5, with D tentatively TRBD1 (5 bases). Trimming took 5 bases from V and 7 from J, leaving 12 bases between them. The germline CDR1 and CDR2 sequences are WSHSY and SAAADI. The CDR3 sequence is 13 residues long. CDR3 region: CASSIQGGQPQHF. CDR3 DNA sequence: TGCGCCAGCAGTATCCAGGGAGGACAGCCCCAGCATTTT.

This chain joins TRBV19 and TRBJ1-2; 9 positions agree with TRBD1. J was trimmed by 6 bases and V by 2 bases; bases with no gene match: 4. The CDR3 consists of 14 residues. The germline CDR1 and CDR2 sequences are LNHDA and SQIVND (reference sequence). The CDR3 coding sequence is TGTGCCAGTAGTATAAGGGGACAGGGAGATGGCTACACCTTC. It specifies CASSIRGQGDGYTF. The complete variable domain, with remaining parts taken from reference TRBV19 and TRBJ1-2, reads DGGITQSPKYLFRKEGQNVTLSCEQNLNHDAMYWYRQDPGQGLRLIYYSQIVNDFQKGDIAEGYSVSREKKESFPLTVTSAQKNPTAFYLCASSIRGQGDGYTFGSGTRLTVV.

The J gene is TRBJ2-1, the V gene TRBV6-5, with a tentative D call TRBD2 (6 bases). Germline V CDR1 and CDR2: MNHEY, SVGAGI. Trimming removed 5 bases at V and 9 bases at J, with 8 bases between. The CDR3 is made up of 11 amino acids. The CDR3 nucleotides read TGTGCCAGCAGTCTGGGGGGTGAGCAGTTCTTC. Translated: CASSLGGEQFF.

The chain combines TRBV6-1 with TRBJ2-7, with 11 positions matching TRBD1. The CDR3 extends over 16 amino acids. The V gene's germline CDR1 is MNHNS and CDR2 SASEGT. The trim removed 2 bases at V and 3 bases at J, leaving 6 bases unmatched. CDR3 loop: CASSELAGTGGYEQYF. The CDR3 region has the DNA TGTGCCAGCAGTGAATTGGCCGGGACAGGGGGCTACGAGCAGTACTTC.

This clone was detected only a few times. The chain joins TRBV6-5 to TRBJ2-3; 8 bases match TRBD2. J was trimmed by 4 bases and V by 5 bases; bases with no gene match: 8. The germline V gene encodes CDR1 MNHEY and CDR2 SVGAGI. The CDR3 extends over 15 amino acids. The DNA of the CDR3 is TGTGCCAGCAGTGCCAGCGGGGGAGGGGCAGATACGCAGTATTTT. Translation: CASSASGGGADTQYF.

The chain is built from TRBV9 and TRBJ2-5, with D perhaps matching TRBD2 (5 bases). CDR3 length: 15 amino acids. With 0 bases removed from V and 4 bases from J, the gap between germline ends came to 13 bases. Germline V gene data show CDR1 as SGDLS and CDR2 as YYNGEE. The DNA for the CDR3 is TGTGCCAGCAGCGTAGGACCCAACCGGGGAGAGACCCAGTACTTC. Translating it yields CASSVGPNRGETQYF.

The CDR3 loop is CSAYRVTEAFF. The CDR3 DNA is TGCAGTGCTTACAGGGTGACTGAAGCTTTCTTT. This chain links TRBV20-1 with TRBJ1-1; D possibly corresponds to TRBD1 (6 bases). CDR1 is DFQATT and CDR2 is SNEGSKA in the germline V gene (reference sequence). The CDR3 totals 11 residues. V shed 5 bases and J shed 5 bases, with 9 bases lying between them.

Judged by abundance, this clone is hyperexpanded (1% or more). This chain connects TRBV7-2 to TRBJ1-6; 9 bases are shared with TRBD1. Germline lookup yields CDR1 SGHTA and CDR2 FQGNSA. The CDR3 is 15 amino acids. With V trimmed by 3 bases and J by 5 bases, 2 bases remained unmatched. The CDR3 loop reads CASSFRTGDNSPLHF. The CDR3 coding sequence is TGTGCCAGCAGCTTCAGGACAGGGGATAATTCACCCCTCCACTTT.

In nucleotides, the CDR3 is TGCGCCAGCAGCTGTGGGTTTGGGGCTGACACTGAAGCTTTCTTT. Translated, it gives CASSCGFGADTEAFF. The chain recombines TRBV10-1 with TRBJ1-1; tentative D call: TRBD1 (5 bases). V shed 6 bases and J shed 3 bases, with 17 bases lying between them. The CDR3 sequence is 15 residues long. Germline V lookup: CDR1 WNHNN, CDR2 SYGVQD (reference sequence).

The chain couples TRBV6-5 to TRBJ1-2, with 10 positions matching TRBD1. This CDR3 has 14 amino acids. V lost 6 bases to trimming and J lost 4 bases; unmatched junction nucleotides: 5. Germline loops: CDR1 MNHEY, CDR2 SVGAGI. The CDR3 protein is CASRPGTGVYGYTF. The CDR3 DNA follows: TGTGCCAGCAGGCCCGGGACAGGGGTCTATGGCTACACCTTC.